The 2 T cell receptor beta chains below all came from one sample that was sequenced in a study of response to subunit inactivated influenza vaccine. One entry per CDR3 protein results from TCRdb running MiXCR on the RT-PCR reads. Of over 450,000 distinct CDR3 sequences listed, under 15% are singletons. The sample was PBMCs from blood, taken more than 35 days after vaccination. The receptors here all came from a man aged 45-65 years who received an inactivated influenza vaccine.

The CDR3 DNA sequence: TGTGCCAGCAGCCCTACGGATTTGCGAGATGGCACAGATACGCAGTATTTT. Protein: CASSPTDLRDGTDTQYF. The chain is built from TRBV4-2 and TRBJ2-3; D is undetermined. Germline assignment: CDR1 LGHNA and CDR2 YNFKEQ. CDR3 length: 17 residues. Trimming shortened V by 4 bases and J by 1 base, and 18 bases separated the two germline ends.

This clonotype was seen a few times. The V gene is TRBV5-1, the J gene TRBJ2-1; 8 nucleotides align to TRBD1. The CDR3 contains 18 residues. Germline values: CDR1 SGHRS, CDR2 YFSETQ. The V and J ends lost 5 bases and 0 bases, in that order; junction bases with no gene match: 13. CDR3 in DNA: TGCGCCAGCAGATTGACAGGGGAATCGACTAGCTCCTACAATGAGCAGTTCTTC. It encodes CASRLTGESTSSYNEQFF. The variable domain in full, with the rest retrieved from reference TRBV5-1 and TRBJ2-1, is KAGVTQTPRYLIKTRGQQVTLSCSPISGHRSVSWYQQTPGQGLQFLFEYFSETQRNKGNFPGRFSGRQFSNSRSEMNVSTLELGDSALYLCASRLTGESTSSYNEQFFGPGTRLTVL.